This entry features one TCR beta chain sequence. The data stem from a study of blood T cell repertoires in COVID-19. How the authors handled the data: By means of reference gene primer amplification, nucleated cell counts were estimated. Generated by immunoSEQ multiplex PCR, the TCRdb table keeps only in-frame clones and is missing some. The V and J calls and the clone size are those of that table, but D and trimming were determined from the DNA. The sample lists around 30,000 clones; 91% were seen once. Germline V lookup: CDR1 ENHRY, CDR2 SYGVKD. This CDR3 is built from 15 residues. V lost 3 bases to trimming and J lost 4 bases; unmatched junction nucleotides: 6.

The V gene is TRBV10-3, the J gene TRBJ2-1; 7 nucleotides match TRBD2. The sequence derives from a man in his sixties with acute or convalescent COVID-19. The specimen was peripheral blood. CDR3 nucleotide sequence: TGTGCCATCAGTGAACGACTAGCTGGGTACAATGAGCAGTTCTTC. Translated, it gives CAISERLAGYNEQFF.